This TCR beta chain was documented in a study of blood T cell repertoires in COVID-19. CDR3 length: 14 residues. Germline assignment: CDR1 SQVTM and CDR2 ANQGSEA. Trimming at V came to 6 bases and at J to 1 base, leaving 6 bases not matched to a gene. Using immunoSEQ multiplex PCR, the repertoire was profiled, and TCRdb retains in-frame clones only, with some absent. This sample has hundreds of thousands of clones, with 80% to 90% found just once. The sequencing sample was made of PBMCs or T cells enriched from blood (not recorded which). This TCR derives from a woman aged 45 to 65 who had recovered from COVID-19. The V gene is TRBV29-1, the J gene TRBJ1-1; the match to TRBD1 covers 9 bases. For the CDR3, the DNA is TGCAGCGTGTCCTACAGGGGGCGGAACACTGAAGCTTTCTTT. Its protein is CSVSYRGRNTEAFF.